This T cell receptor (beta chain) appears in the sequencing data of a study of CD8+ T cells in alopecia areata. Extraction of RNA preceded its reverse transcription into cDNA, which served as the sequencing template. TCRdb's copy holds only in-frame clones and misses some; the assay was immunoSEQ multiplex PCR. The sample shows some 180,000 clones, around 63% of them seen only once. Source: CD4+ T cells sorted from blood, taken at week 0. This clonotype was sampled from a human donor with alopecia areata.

CDR3 residues: CASTWGNTEAFF. DNA for the CDR3: TGTGCCAGCACCTGGGGAAACACTGAAGCTTTCTTT. This chain links TRBV6-1 with TRBJ1-1; D not resolved. CDR3 size: 12 residues. Germline V CDR1 and CDR2: MNHNS, SASEGT. V was clipped by 7 bases and J by 2 bases, with 8 bases between them.